The 17 T cell receptor beta chains given below trace back to one sample, sequenced in a study of CD8 T cells in Susac syndrome. RNA, at about 0.5 to 1 ug, was reverse transcribed with random hexamers. TCRdb called the immunoSEQ multiplex PCR reads again in MiXCR, with one record for every CDR3 protein. The sample shows tens of thousands of distinct CDR3 sequences, under 95% of them seen only once. Sequenced input: CD8+ T cells from PBMCs. These receptors were obtained from a human donor in good health.

This chain uses TRBV19 with TRBJ2-7, with D possibly being TRBD1 (6 bases). Deletions cut 5 bases from V and 5 bases from J, with 13 bases between. The germline V gene has CDR1 LNHDA and CDR2 SQIVND (reference sequence). CDR3 length: 13 residues. The CDR3 DNA follows: TGTGCCAGTAGTGTTCAGGGGATCAACGAGCAGTACTTC. Protein sequence: CASSVQGINEQYF.

This clonotype has a single count. V usage is TRBV11-2 and J usage is TRBJ1-2, with TRBD1 as a possible D gene (5 bases). From germline, CDR1 is SGHAT and CDR2 FQNNGV. Trimming removed 6 bases from V and 4 bases from J, with 9 bases in between. This CDR3 comprises 12 residues. CDR3 region: CASSRDLYGYTF. DNA for the CDR3: TGTGCCAGCAGTAGGGACCTCTATGGCTACACCTTC.

The chain is built from TRBV5-6 and TRBJ2-1, with 9 nucleotides matching TRBD2. V lost 1 base and J lost 0; bases outside the gene matches: 11. In germline, CDR1 is SGHDT, CDR2 YYEEEE. The CDR3 is made up of 19 amino acids. The CDR3 sequence is CASSLQLAGSRSSYNEQFF. The CDR3 nucleotides are TGTGCCAGCAGCTTGCAACTAGCGGGTAGCCGCAGCTCCTACAATGAGCAGTTCTTC.

The genes are TRBV18 and TRBJ2-7, with D perhaps TRBD1 (6 bases). The germline V gene encodes CDR1 KGHSH and CDR2 LQKENI. The CDR3 spans 14 residues. V lost 2 bases and J 2 bases, leaving 10 bases between the germline ends. CDR3 DNA: TGTGCCAGCTCACCAGGGACAACGACCTACGAGCAGTACTTC. Translation gives CASSPGTTTYEQYF.

This clonotype was seen a single time. The CDR3 is CASSLTIRGGEQYF. CDR3 DNA: TGTGCCAGCAGCTTAACGATACGGGGCGGGGAGCAGTACTTC. The V gene is TRBV7-9, the J gene TRBJ2-7; either TRBD1 or TRBD2 may supply D (5 bases each). V dropped 2 bases and J dropped 7 bases, with 15 bases sitting between them. Looked up from germline, CDR1 is SEHNR and CDR2 is FQNEAQ (reference sequence). CDR3 length equals 14 residues.

The rearrangement joins TRBV2 to TRBJ1-4; D is ambiguous. Germline CDR1 SNHLY, CDR2 FYNNEI. V gave up 7 bases and J gave up 6 bases, with 12 bases separating them. The CDR3 has 13 residues. CDR3 residues: CASIGPLHEKLFF. CDR3 sequence (DNA): TGTGCCAGCATAGGGCCTCTGCATGAAAAACTGTTTTTT.

The genes are TRBV5-1 and TRBJ1-2; TRBD1 is a possible D gene (6 bases). From germline, CDR1 is SGHRS and CDR2 YFSETQ. V lost 4 bases and J lost 6, with 10 bases in between. The length of the CDR3 is 12 residues. The CDR3 here is CASSPEGDGYTF. CDR3 nucleotides: TGCGCCAGCAGCCCTGAGGGGGATGGCTACACCTTC.

The chain couples TRBV29-1 to TRBJ2-6; either TRBD1 or TRBD2 may fit D (5 bases each). CDR1 and CDR2 (germline): SQVTM, ANQGSEA. This CDR3 has 16 amino acids. Trimming took 1 base from V and 4 from J, leaving 14 bases between them. Here the CDR3 DNA reads TGCAGCGTTGAAGTTCGGGGCCCCGGAGGGGCCAACGTCCTGACTTTC. Protein sequence: CSVEVRGPGGANVLTF.

V gene TRBV11-2 combines with J gene TRBJ2-5; 7 bases agree with TRBD2. CDR1 and CDR2 (germline): SGHAT, FQNNGV. The CDR3 runs 15 residues. V trimming: 5 bases; J trimming: 0 bases; junction bases outside the gene matches: 6. This CDR3 reads CASSRDYAHQETQYF. CDR3 DNA sequence: TGTGCCAGCAGCCGGGACTACGCACACCAAGAGACCCAGTACTTC. The full variable domain, in which reference TRBV11-2 and TRBJ2-5 provide the parts outside the CDR3, is EAGVAQSPRYKIIEKRQSVAFWCNPISGHATLYWYQQILGQGPKLLIQFQNNGVVDDSQLPKDRFSAERLKGVDSTLKIQPAKLEDSAVYLCASSRDYAHQETQYFGPGTRLLVL.

The V call is TRBV10-2, the J call TRBJ2-7; 11 nucleotides align to TRBD1. The CDR3 length is 15 residues. Germline assignment: CDR1 WSHSY and CDR2 SAAADI. The V and J ends lost 8 bases and 1 base, in that order; junction bases with no gene match: 7. The CDR3 DNA reads TGCGCCAGCCTGAGAGGGACAGGGGGATCCTACGAGCAGTACTTC. Amino acids: CASLRGTGGSYEQYF.

This clonotype was counted a single time. The chain combines TRBV7-6 with TRBJ2-7; no clear D gene. V was shortened by 1 base and J by 7 bases, with 5 bases between the two germline ends. The CDR3 extends over 11 amino acids. Per germline, CDR1 SGHVS and CDR2 FNYEAQ. This chain's CDR3 is CASSLDREQYF. DNA of the CDR3: TGTGCCAGCAGCTTAGATCGGGAGCAGTACTTC.

The rearrangement joins TRBV7-2 to TRBJ2-5; the D is unclear. The V and J ends lost 4 bases and 5 bases respectively, with 11 bases between them. Germline loops: CDR1 SGHTA, CDR2 FQGNSA. The CDR3 extends over 13 amino acids. The CDR3 coding sequence is TGTGCCAGCAGCTCCTCTAAGTGGGAGACCCAGTACTTC. This gives the protein CASSSSKWETQYF.

The chain employs TRBV18 and TRBJ2-1, with a possible D match to TRBD2 (6 bases). Per the germline V gene, CDR1 is KGHSH and CDR2 is LQKENI. The germline V and J ends were trimmed by 2 bases and 7 bases, with 18 bases remaining between them. The CDR3 extends over 16 amino acids. The CDR3 bases are TGTGCCAGCTCACCAGGGGAGGAGGTTTTTGGAAATGAGCAGTTCTTC. Protein product: CASSPGEEVFGNEQFF.

The gene calls are TRBV29-1 and TRBJ2-7; 10 bases map to TRBD2. CDR1 and CDR2 (germline): SQVTM, ANQGSEA. V was pared by 6 bases and J by 0 bases, with 5 bases of the junction left unmatched. The CDR3 is made up of 14 amino acids. CDR3 region: CSVGTSASSYEQYF. CDR3 DNA: TGCAGCGTCGGGACTAGCGCGAGCTCCTACGAGCAGTACTTC.

This chain connects TRBV13 to TRBJ2-2; either TRBD1 or TRBD2 may fit D (5 bases each). The CDR3 is made up of 14 amino acids. The V gene lost 5 bases and the J gene lost 1 base, with 8 bases spanning the gap. The germline V gene encodes CDR1 PRHDT and CDR2 FYEKMQ (reference sequence). DNA for the CDR3: TGTGCCAGCAGCCAGGGACGGAACACCGGGGAGCTGTTTTTT. This gives the protein CASSQGRNTGELFF. The full variable domain, rest sourced from reference TRBV13 and TRBJ2-2, is AAGVIQSPRHLIKEKRETATLKCYPIPRHDTVYWYQQGPGQDPQFLISFYEKMQSDKGSIPDRFSAQQFSDYHSELNMSSLELGDSALYFCASSQGRNTGELFFGEGSRLTVL.

The chain joins TRBV5-5 to TRBJ2-6; TRBD2 might be the D (6 bases). This CDR3 spans 14 amino acids. Trimming removed 10 bases from V and 1 base from J, with 12 bases in between. CDR1 and CDR2 (germline): SGHKS, YYEKEE (reference sequence). CDR3 in DNA: TGTGCCTGTGGCCGGGGGTCTGGGGCCAACGTCCTGACTTTC. Translation: CACGRGSGANVLTF.

V gene TRBV28 combines with J gene TRBJ2-3; 7 nucleotides line up with TRBD2. CDR1 is MDHEN and CDR2 is SYDVKM in the germline V gene. This CDR3 is 15 amino acids long. V dropped 6 bases and J dropped 2; count of bases not matched to a gene: 8. CDR3: CASSPSSGTTDTQYF. CDR3 nucleotides: TGTGCCAGCAGCCCTTCTAGCGGAACCACAGATACGCAGTATTTT.